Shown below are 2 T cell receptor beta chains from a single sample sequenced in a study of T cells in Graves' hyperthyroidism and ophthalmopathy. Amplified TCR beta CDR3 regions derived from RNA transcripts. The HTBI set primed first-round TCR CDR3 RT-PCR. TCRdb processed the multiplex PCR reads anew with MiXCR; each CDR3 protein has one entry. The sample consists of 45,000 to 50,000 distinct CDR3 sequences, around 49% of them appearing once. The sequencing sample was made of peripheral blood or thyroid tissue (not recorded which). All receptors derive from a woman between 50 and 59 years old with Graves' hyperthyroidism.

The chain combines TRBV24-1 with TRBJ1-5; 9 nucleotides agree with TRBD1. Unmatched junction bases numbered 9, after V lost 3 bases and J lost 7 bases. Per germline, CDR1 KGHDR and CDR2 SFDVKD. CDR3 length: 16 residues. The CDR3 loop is CATSDGPGQGDQPQHF. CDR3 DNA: TGTGCCACCAGTGATGGCCCGGGACAGGGAGACCAGCCCCAGCATTTT.

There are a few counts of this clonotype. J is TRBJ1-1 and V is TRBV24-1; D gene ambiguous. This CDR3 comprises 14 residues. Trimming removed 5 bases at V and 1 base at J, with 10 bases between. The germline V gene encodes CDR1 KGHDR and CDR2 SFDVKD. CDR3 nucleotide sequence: TGTGCCACCAGTGCAGCGGGGAGGAACACTGAAGCTTTCTTT. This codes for CATSAAGRNTEAFF.